The 2 T cell receptor beta chains in this list originate from one sample, sequenced in a study of OX40 agonist ivuxolimab in advanced cancers. Clones were sequenced by immunoSEQ multiplex PCR, and TCRdb holds only the in-frame ones, with some missing. Of tens of thousands of clones in the sample, 65% to 90% are singletons; the top ten hold roughly 0.95%. Sequencing was performed on CD4+ or CD8+ T cells sorted from blood, taken in a trial of the OX40 agonist ivuxolimab. These receptors were collected from an adult with an advanced solid tumor such as melanoma, head and neck, liver or kidney cancer.

The V gene is TRBV7-3, the J gene TRBJ2-2; TRBD1 is a possible D gene (6 bases). With 6 bases removed from V and 5 bases from J, the gap between germline ends came to 10 bases. The CDR3 spans 13 residues. Germline lookup yields CDR1 SGHTA and CDR2 FQGTGA. The CDR3 DNA is TGTGCCAGCAGTCCTGGACAGACCGGGGAGCTGTTTTTT. Its protein product is CASSPGQTGELFF.

The J gene is TRBJ2-7, the V gene TRBV9; TRBD2 matches at 7 bases. The CDR3 contains 13 residues. V dropped 5 bases and J dropped 6; count of bases not matched to a gene: 8. In germline, CDR1 is SGDLS, CDR2 YYNGEE. CDR3 in DNA: TGTGCCAGCAGTCCCGGGGGGTCCCTCGAGCAGTACTTC. Translated: CASSPGGSLEQYF.